This is a list of T cell receptor beta chains from one sample in a study of post-analysis software for immune sequencing data. TCRdb processed the PCR reads anew with MiXCR; each CDR3 protein has one entry. The sample yields fewer than 900,000 distinct CDR3 sequences, around 46% seen once. Source material: blood. The source is a girl aged 10-17 years with multiple sclerosis. The CDR3 runs from the conserved cysteine through the conserved F or W. A D gene is named only where the DNA matches it firmly. Size tells how often a clone was seen (once, few, many) or the class of an expanded clone, and some rows leave it out.

cdr3_nt cdr3_aa d_call clone_size j_call v_call
TGTGCCAGCAGCCCGACTAGTCACAATGAGCAGTTCTTC CASSPTSHNEQFF - - TRBJ2-1 TRBV12-3/TRBV12-4
TGCAGTGAATCGACAGGGACCCTAGAGACCCAGTACTTC CSESTGTLETQYF TRBD1 few TRBJ2-5 TRBV20-1
TGCAGTGCTACCCAGCCGGGGGCTACCAAAAACATTCAGTACTTC CSATQPGATKNIQYF - - TRBJ2-4 TRBV20-1
TGTGCCAGCAGCTTAGTGACAGGGAGTGGTGAGCAGTTCTTC CASSLVTGSGEQFF TRBD1 - TRBJ2-1 TRBV7-3
TGTGCCAGCAGTTTAGCGCCGCAAGGGGGCACTGGTGGCTACACCTTC CASSLAPQGGTGGYTF TRBD1 few TRBJ1-2 TRBV12-3/TRBV12-4
TGTGCCAGCAGCTTACGCGTAGCGGGAAGGTCGAGAGATACGCAGTATTTT CASSLRVAGRSRDTQYF TRBD2 - TRBJ2-3 TRBV7-2
TGTGCCAGTAGTATGACCCTGAGGAGCTATGGCTACACCTTC CASSMTLRSYGYTF - - TRBJ1-2 TRBV19
TGCAGCGTTCCATCGCAGAGCGGTGGAGAGACCCAGTACTTC CSVPSQSGGETQYF - - TRBJ2-5 TRBV29-1
TGTGCCAGCAGCTACGGACCCGCCTACGAGCAGTACTTC CASSYGPAYEQYF - few TRBJ2-7 TRBV7-6
TGTGCCACCTCTATAGGGACTACCGAGGGGAATGAGCAGTTCTTC CATSIGTTEGNEQFF TRBD2 few TRBJ2-1 TRBV24-1
TGTGCCAGCAGCCAAGTAGGGGGTAGCACTGAAGCTTTCTTT CASSQVGGSTEAFF - few TRBJ1-1 TRBV14
TGTGCCAGCAGCTCCCGCCGGGACAGGTCCCCCGAGCAGTACTTC CASSSRRDRSPEQYF TRBD1 - TRBJ2-7 TRBV5-6
TGCAGTGCTAGAGATGAAGTGAACACTGGAGCTTTCTTT CSARDEVNTGAFF - - TRBJ1-1 TRBV20-1
TGTGCCAGCATTCCGGACAGGGGAAGCTCCTACGAGCAGTACTTC CASIPDRGSSYEQYF TRBD1 - TRBJ2-7 TRBV6-1
TGTGCCAGCACCCTCGGGGTAGCGGGCCCCCAAGAGACCCAGTACTTT CASTLGVAGPQETQYF TRBD2 few TRBJ2-5 TRBV6-2/TRBV6-3
TGTGCCAGCAGTTTAAATACTAAACCTTTGGGTGAGCAGTACTTC CASSLNTKPLGEQYF - - TRBJ2-7 TRBV12-3/TRBV12-4
TGCAGTGCTCCCGGGACAGGGGACTGCAATGAGCAGTTCTTC CSAPGTGDCNEQFF TRBD1 - TRBJ2-1 TRBV20-1
TGTGCCACCAGCGGAGTGGTAGAGACCCAGTACTTC CATSGVVETQYF - few TRBJ2-5 TRBV15
TGCGCCAGCAGCTTAAGTTCAGGGGGTTCAGATACGCAGTATTTT CASSLSSGGSDTQYF TRBD1 few TRBJ2-3 TRBV5-1
TGTGCCAGCAGTGCGGTTACAGATCCCTCCTACGAGCAGTACTTC CASSAVTDPSYEQYF - few TRBJ2-7 TRBV6-1
TGTGCCAGCAGCGCGGACAACTCCTACGAGCAGTACTTC CASSADNSYEQYF - - TRBJ2-7 TRBV7-9
TGCAGTGCTATCCCCGGACTAGTCTACAATGAGCAGTTCTTC CSAIPGLVYNEQFF TRBD2 - TRBJ2-1 TRBV20-1
TGTGCCAGCAGCGTTCCCGGGGGCGAGCAGTACTTC CASSVPGGEQYF - few TRBJ2-7 TRBV9
TGTGCCAGCAGTTACTCGGACAGGGGGAAGATTACCTATGGCTACACCTTC CASSYSDRGKITYGYTF TRBD1 once TRBJ1-2 TRBV6-6
TGTGCCATCAGTGAGTCGAGCGGGAGGGGGACCAAAAACATTCAGTACTTC CAISESSGRGTKNIQYF TRBD2 - TRBJ2-4 TRBV10-3
TGTGCCAGCAGCCTTGGTAGGGGGACAGATACGCAGTATTTT CASSLGRGTDTQYF - few TRBJ2-3 TRBV11-3
TGTGCCAGCAGTTTAGGGTCGGGAGTTGGAAGTGGGCAGTACTTC CASSLGSGVGSGQYF - - TRBJ2-5 TRBV28
TGTGCCAGCAGCCCCTCCACCCCTTTAGGGGATACGCAGTATTTT CASSPSTPLGDTQYF - - TRBJ2-3 TRBV5-5
TGTGCCAGCAGTTACTGGCAGGGGTCCGGGGCCAACGTCCTGACTTTC CASSYWQGSGANVLTF - - TRBJ2-6 TRBV6-6
TGTGCCAGCAGGGACAGGGGGCAGGCGAACACTGAAGCTTTCTTT CASRDRGQANTEAFF TRBD1 few TRBJ1-1 TRBV12-3/TRBV12-4
TGCAGTGCTCCGGGAAAACCGGGACAGCCCTCCTCTGGGGCCAACGTCCTGACTTTC CSAPGKPGQPSSGANVLTF TRBD1 few TRBJ2-6 TRBV20-1
TGCAGCGTCGAGGACAGGTGGGGCGCAGATACGCAGTATTTT CSVEDRWGADTQYF TRBD1 once TRBJ2-3 TRBV29-1
TGTGCCAGCAGCTTAAGCTGGGTCAAAAACATTCAGTACTTC CASSLSWVKNIQYF - - TRBJ2-4 TRBV7-2
TGCGCCAGCAGTGAGACCCGCGGGGAGACCCAGTACTTC CASSETRGETQYF - few TRBJ2-5 TRBV10-1
TGTGCCAGCAGTTACTCGGGCCTAGCGGGAGGATCCTACGAGCAGTACTTC CASSYSGLAGGSYEQYF TRBD2 few TRBJ2-7 TRBV6-6
TGTGCCAGCAACTTAGCGGGAGGCCACGAGCAGTACTTC CASNLAGGHEQYF TRBD2 - TRBJ2-7 TRBV2
TGTGCCAGCAGGGGGGCCATGGACAGGGGAGTGGAGCAGTACTTC CASRGAMDRGVEQYF TRBD1 - TRBJ2-7 TRBV28
TGTGCCAGCAGCCATAGTCAAGATCGGAATGGCTACACCTTC CASSHSQDRNGYTF - - TRBJ1-2 TRBV3-1
TGCAGTGCTAGAGATAATCGGGGCTTTAGCAATCAGCCCCAGCATTTT CSARDNRGFSNQPQHF - few TRBJ1-5 TRBV20-1
TGTGCCATCAGTGAGTCGAATTCCCTACGGGCGGATACGCAGTATTTT CAISESNSLRADTQYF - - TRBJ2-3 TRBV10-3
TGTGCCAGCAGCCCCACATACCGTGAGGTCCAAGAGACCCAGTACTTC CASSPTYREVQETQYF - - TRBJ2-5 TRBV21-1
TGCGCCAGCAGCCAAGGAGGGCAGGGGGTAGAGCCCCAGCATTTT CASSQGGQGVEPQHF TRBD1 - TRBJ1-5 TRBV4-1
TGTGCCACCCCCATCCCCGGGAGCTCCTACAATGAGCAGTTCTTC CATPIPGSSYNEQFF - - TRBJ2-1 TRBV15
TGTGCCAGCAGTCTTATCGGGGGCCGCAGGGGCGAGAGCACAGATACGCAGTATTTT CASSLIGGRRGESTDTQYF - - TRBJ2-3 TRBV28
TGTGCCAGCAGTTTATCCCCGGGGGGACTAGCGGGCTACGAGCAGTACTTC CASSLSPGGLAGYEQYF TRBD2 - TRBJ2-7 TRBV27
TGTGCCAGCAGCTTAAGTACACCGGGCGGAACTGGGGCCAACGTCCTGACTTTC CASSLSTPGGTGANVLTF - - TRBJ2-6 TRBV7-2
TGTGCCAGCAGTACGGGAGTTATCTACGAGCAGTACTTC CASSTGVIYEQYF - few TRBJ2-7 TRBV28
TGTGCCAGCAATCACGTAGCGGGAGACACAGATACGCAGTATTTT CASNHVAGDTDTQYF TRBD2 - TRBJ2-3 TRBV12-3/TRBV12-4
TGCAGCGTCCCCACCGGGGCCCGTGAAGCTTTCTTT CSVPTGAREAFF - - TRBJ1-1 TRBV29-1
TGTGCCAGCAGCTTCGGGACTAGCGGGCTTCGTGAGACCCAGTACTTC CASSFGTSGLRETQYF TRBD2 - TRBJ2-5 TRBV7-9
TGTGCCCGAGGAGTTCAGGACTCTGGGGCCAACGTCCTGACTTTC CARGVQDSGANVLTF - few TRBJ2-6 TRBV30
TGTGCCAGCAGTTTAGAGATCAATGAGCAGTTCTTC CASSLEINEQFF - - TRBJ2-1 TRBV6-6
TGCGCCAGCACCACCTTTCGACAGGGTGGCTCCTACGAGCAGTACTTC CASTTFRQGGSYEQYF TRBD1 - TRBJ2-7 TRBV5-1
TGTGCCAGCAGTGGGACTAGCGAGGAGACCCAGTACTTC CASSGTSEETQYF TRBD2 few TRBJ2-5 TRBV28
TGTGCCACCGAAGGGAGTGGGACAGATACGCAGTATTTT CATEGSGTDTQYF - - TRBJ2-3 TRBV12-3/TRBV12-4